The clone carrying this T cell receptor (beta chain) showed up just a few times. Primed by a sample-barcoded 5' primer and a J-beta primer mix, a second PCR proceeded for roughly 6 to 12 cycles. Each of the cDNA molecules was tagged by a template-switch adaptor with 12 random nucleotides. TCRdb re-derived calls from the 5' RACE reads in MiXCR, one entry per CDR3 protein. Of approximately 360,000 distinct CDR3 sequences listed, about 52% are singletons. This entry belongs to a study of blood T cells in healthy people across ages. Study summary: There was about one barcoded beta molecule captured by template switching per two T cells.

Germline trimming cut 0 bases from V and 0 bases from J; bases unmatched to any gene: 4. CDR1 is DFQATT and CDR2 is SNEGSKA in the germline V gene (reference sequence). The length of the CDR3 is 15 residues. The receptor was derived from a man aged 55 to 69 in good health. Sequencing was done on a sample of blood. The chain has TRBV20-1 and TRBJ1-1, with 7 bases lining up with TRBD1. The DNA of the CDR3 is TGCAGTGCTAGAGATGGGGGACAGCTGAACACTGAAGCTTTCTTT. Protein product: CSARDGGQLNTEAFF.